This T cell receptor (beta chain) was observed in a study of cytomegalovirus exposure and HLA in healthy donors. Study observations and caveats: Researchers catalogued approximately 170 TCR beta chains as cytomegalovirus-associated. Under in vitro conditions, a few CMV-associated chains were confirmed as specific for CMV antigens.

Clones were read by immunoSEQ multiplex PCR, and TCRdb kept only the in-frame ones, dropping some. The sample yields over 55,000 clones, approximately 96% seen once. A remark on this clone: Its antigen is not known.

Trimming removed 6 bases from V and 2 bases from J; junction bases left unmatched: 7. The CDR3 contains 15 residues. Germline assignment: CDR1 SEHNR and CDR2 FQNEAQ (reference sequence). The receptor was isolated from a man aged 18-30 years in good health and CMV-seronegative. Material for sequencing was PBMCs. The chain couples TRBV7-9 to TRBJ2-1; 7 bases fit TRBD2. CDR3 region: CASRRPGLTYNEQFF. Here the CDR3 DNA reads TGTGCCAGCAGACGACCGGGACTAACCTACAATGAGCAGTTCTTC.